This is a list of T cell receptor beta chains from one sample in a study of identical twins. TCRdb redid the calling of the 5' RACE reads with MiXCR, one entry per CDR3 protein. This sample has 550,000 to 800,000 distinct CDR3 sequences, with about 7.1% found just once. The same data also went into a second study, on yellow fever vaccine responses in identical twins.

The sample comprised PBMCs. All receptors derive from a woman between 18 and 30 years old in good health. The CDR3 runs from the conserved cysteine through the conserved F or W. D genes are given only for firm matches. Expanded clones are given a class, and other clones once, few, many or no size at all.

>TRBV7-2|-|TRBJ1-3|few
CASSPRAAGNTIYF
TGTGCCAGCAGCCCCCGGGCAGCTGGAAACACCATATATTTT
>TRBV6-1|TRBD1|TRBJ1-1|few
CASSQDRGQGEAFF
TGTGCCAGCAGTCAAGACAGGGGGCAAGGTGAAGCTTTCTTT
>TRBV5-1|TRBD2|TRBJ2-1|-
CASSLTGLAVGEQFF
TGCGCCAGCAGCTTGACGGGACTAGCGGTCGGGGAGCAGTTCTTC
>TRBV5-1|TRBD2|TRBJ2-3|many
CASSFGGRLTDTQYF
TGCGCCAGCAGCTTCGGCGGGAGACTCACAGATACGCAGTATTTT
>TRBV12-3/TRBV12-4|TRBD1|TRBJ2-1|few
CASTRTGGLNDEQFF
TGTGCCAGCACCCGGACAGGGGGCCTCAACGATGAGCAGTTCTTC
>TRBV20-1|-|TRBJ1-1|few
CSAAPVAWGTEAFF
TGCAGTGCTGCTCCGGTGGCCTGGGGCACTGAAGCTTTCTTT
>TRBV12-5|-|TRBJ2-2|few
CASGLTPDKWRPTGELFF
TGTGCTAGTGGTTTGACCCCGGATAAGTGGAGGCCCACCGGGGAGCTGTTTTTT
>TRBV11-2|-|TRBJ2-1|many
CASSLAGTILNEQFF
TGTGCCAGCAGCTTAGCCGGGACGATTTTGAATGAGCAGTTCTTC
>TRBV29-1|TRBD1|TRBJ1-1|-
CSILGQGGRDTEAFF
TGCAGCATACTGGGACAGGGAGGAAGAGACACTGAAGCTTTCTTT
>TRBV5-1|TRBD1|TRBJ1-1|few
CASSTDRGGGDTEAFF
TGCGCCAGCAGCACCGACAGGGGCGGTGGAGACACTGAAGCTTTCTTT
>TRBV2|-|TRBJ1-1|-
CASKTDTAQHTEAFF
TGTGCCAGCAAAACGGACACGGCGCAACACACTGAAGCTTTCTTT
>TRBV2|-|TRBJ2-5|many
CASKGGAQETQYF
TGTGCCAGCAAGGGCGGAGCCCAAGAGACCCAGTACTTC
>TRBV6-5|-|TRBJ2-3|-
CASSYSDFGSQYF
TGTGCCAGCAGTTACTCCGACTTTGGTTCGCAGTATTTT
>TRBV11-2|TRBD2|TRBJ2-1|few
CASSQRTSGSYNEQFF
TGTGCCAGCAGCCAGAGGACTAGCGGATCCTACAATGAGCAGTTCTTC
>TRBV3-1|-|TRBJ2-1|many
CASSQRSRERNEQFF
TGTGCCAGCAGCCAAAGGTCTCGGGAGAGGAATGAGCAGTTCTTC
>TRBV12-3/TRBV12-4|-|TRBJ1-1|few
CASSRGSYEAFF
TGTGCCAGCAGTCGCGGGTCATACGAAGCTTTCTTT
>TRBV6-5|TRBD2|TRBJ2-7|few
CASSYGVSGAYEQYF
TGTGCCAGCAGTTACGGGGTTAGCGGGGCCTACGAGCAGTACTTC
>TRBV5-1|TRBD2|TRBJ2-5|many
CASGKPVAGIKETQYF
TGCGCCAGCGGAAAACCGGTAGCGGGGATTAAAGAGACCCAGTACTTC
>TRBV12-3/TRBV12-4|TRBD2|TRBJ2-3|-
CASRSRLAGMADTQYF
TGTGCCAGCCGTTCTCGACTAGCGGGAATGGCAGATACGCAGTATTTT
>TRBV20-1|-|TRBJ2-3|few
CSALQAWAADTQYF
TGCAGTGCCCTCCAGGCATGGGCGGCAGATACGCAGTATTTT
>TRBV5-5|-|TRBJ2-4|few
CASSSLADLAKNIQYF
TGTGCCAGCAGCTCATTAGCGGATCTAGCCAAAAACATTCAGTACTTC
>TRBV7-3|TRBD2|TRBJ2-3|few
CASSSQGLAADTQYF
TGTGCCAGCAGCTCCCAGGGACTAGCGGCAGATACGCAGTATTTT
>TRBV28|TRBD1|TRBJ2-1|many
CASSVAGTGAYNEQFF
TGTGCCAGCAGTGTCGCCGGGACAGGGGCCTACAATGAGCAGTTCTTC
>TRBV4-1|TRBD1|TRBJ1-2|many
CASSRLSRQGSNYGYTF
TGCGCCAGCAGCCGCCTTTCTCGACAGGGCTCTAACTATGGCTACACCTTC
>TRBV29-1|-|TRBJ1-2|-
CSVEKGQGGGYTF
TGCAGCGTTGAAAAGGGGCAGGGCGGCGGCTACACCTTC
>TRBV2|-|TRBJ1-1|few
CASSEEFMNTEAFF
TGTGCCAGCAGTGAAGAGTTCATGAACACTGAAGCTTTCTTT
>TRBV9|-|TRBJ2-1|many
CASSVVPVTGNEQFF
TGTGCCAGCAGCGTAGTTCCTGTCACGGGCAATGAGCAGTTCTTC
>TRBV25-1|-|TRBJ2-2|many
CASSDGNSFVSGELFF
TGTGCCAGCAGTGATGGCAACAGTTTCGTCTCCGGGGAGCTGTTTTTT
>TRBV20-1|-|TRBJ2-7|few
CSARARERAYEQYF
TGCAGTGCTAGGGCCAGGGAGAGAGCCTACGAGCAGTACTTC
>TRBV11-2|TRBD2|TRBJ2-1|-
CASSSHPISGGSYNEQFF
TGTGCCAGCAGCTCGCACCCCATTAGCGGGGGCTCCTACAATGAGCAGTTCTTC
>TRBV6-6|-|TRBJ2-2|few
CASMGGTGELFF
TGTGCCAGCATGGGGGGCACCGGGGAGCTGTTTTTT
>TRBV29-1|TRBD2|TRBJ2-1|-
CSASGRDVEQFF
TGCAGCGCTAGCGGGAGAGACGTTGAGCAGTTCTTC
>TRBV20-1|-|TRBJ1-6|-
CSALRGNSPLHF
TGCAGTGCTCTTAGGGGAAATTCACCCCTCCACTTT
>TRBV20-1|-|TRBJ1-6|few
CSARKGLDSPLHF
TGCAGTGCTAGGAAGGGACTAGATTCACCCCTCCACTTT
>TRBV11-1|-|TRBJ1-4|many
CASSLWGDTGELDEKLFF
TGTGCCAGCAGCTTGTGGGGAGATACTGGCGAGTTGGATGAAAAACTGTTTTTT
>TRBV18|TRBD2|TRBJ2-1|few
CASSPRRGLAGGNEQFF
TGTGCCAGCTCACCACGTCGGGGACTAGCGGGAGGCAATGAGCAGTTCTTC
>TRBV5-6|-|TRBJ2-7|-
CASGPGLAYEQYF
TGTGCCAGCGGCCCCGGACTGGCCTACGAGCAGTACTTC
>TRBV20-1|TRBD2|TRBJ2-3|many
CSEIRTSGGVRDTQYF
TGCAGTGAAATCCGGACTAGCGGGGGGGTTCGGGATACGCAGTATTTT
>TRBV5-1|-|TRBJ2-1|few
CASSSPTGYEQFF
TGCGCCAGCAGCTCTCCCACAGGGTATGAGCAGTTCTTC
>TRBV4-1|TRBD2|TRBJ2-2|many
CASSQEGVERGGTGELFF
TGCGCCAGCAGCCAAGAAGGAGTTGAGCGGGGGGGCACCGGGGAGCTGTTTTTT